This T cell receptor (beta chain) was captured in a study of spatial heterogeneity in lung cancer. TCRdb analysed the 5' RACE reads with MiXCR anew, one entry per CDR3 protein. The sample lists more than 6,500 distinct CDR3 sequences; roughly 8.6% were seen once. Time point here: sample taken at primary tumor resection. This clonotype was seen many times. The source is a male donor with early-stage non-small cell lung cancer. Sequences were derived from PBMCs, sampled at surgery.

CDR3 sequence reads: CASSQLRGTSGQSTAYEQYF. DNA of the CDR3: TGCGCCAGCAGTCAATTGAGGGGGACTAGCGGACAAAGCACCGCCTACGAGCAGTACTTC. This rearrangement joins TRBV23-1 to TRBJ2-7; 11 nucleotides agree with TRBD2. TRBV23-1 counts as an open reading frame of uncertain function. V was pared by 1 base and J by 2 bases, with 16 bases of the junction left unmatched. The CDR3 totals 20 residues.